What follows is one TCR beta chain and its context. This record comes from a study of blood T cell repertoires in COVID-19. Produced via immunoSEQ multiplex PCR; TCRdb's table is partial and in-frame only. This sample yields more than 300,000 clones, of which 88% are seen a single time; 1.2% belongs to the top ten. Trimming took off 6 bases at V and 4 bases at J, with 10 bases between the two ends. The CDR3 totals 13 residues. CDR1 SEHNR and CDR2 FQNEAQ come from the germline V gene (reference sequence). The rearrangement uses TRBV7-9 and TRBJ1-3; D is unclear. Sequencing used PBMCs or T cells enriched from blood (not recorded which). The sequence was collected from a woman aged 18-35 years who had recovered from COVID-19. CDR3 sequence reads: CASSSIEGNTIYF. The CDR3 coding sequence is TGTGCCAGCAGTTCCATAGAAGGAAACACCATATATTTT.